This T cell receptor beta chain was found in a study of blood T cell repertoires in COVID-19. Study-wide context: Specimens from acute and convalescent COVID-19 originated in the United States, Italy and Spain. Nucleic acid was either cDNA or gDNA, and it came from T cells, B-cell-depleted T cells, or PBMCs.

With 5 bases removed from V and 5 bases from J, the gap between germline ends came to 13 bases. The CDR3 length is 14 residues. CDR1 MRHNA and CDR2 SNTAGT come from the germline V gene. In the study's own analysis: Reference gene primer amplification yielded estimated nucleated cell counts. Only in-frame clones appear in the TCRdb table, and some are missing; sequencing was by immunoSEQ multiplex PCR. The D gene and trimming were derived from the DNA, and the V and J assignments and clone size from that table. This table holds roughly 160,000 clones, about 86% found once. The chain joins TRBV6-4 to TRBJ2-1, with TRBD2 as a possible D gene (6 bases). This TCR derives from a man aged 55 to 70 with acute or convalescent COVID-19. Sample: peripheral blood. The DNA for the CDR3 is TGTGCCAGCAGTTCTGTAGCGGAACACAATGAGCAGTTCTTC. Its translation is CASSSVAEHNEQFF.